The T cell receptor (beta chain) under discussion was sequenced for a study of a mutant IDH1 vaccine in newly diagnosed glioma. For the study at large: Commencement of vaccination occurred 4-6 weeks following radiotherapy alone, or concurrently with temozolomide cycles. A 62.5% male, approximately 40% female split and a mean age of roughly 37 years characterized treated patients.

Time point: week 35, safety follow-up. Each dose delivered 300 ug of mutant IDH1 20-mer peptide subcutaneously with imiquimod. On this clone: No antigen is known for it.

Here immunoSEQ multiplex PCR was the method, and the copy in TCRdb shows in-frame clones only, minus some. The sample lists tens of thousands of clones, 85% to 95% occurring once. The source of this sequence is a man in his fifties or sixties with glioma. The specimen comprised PBMCs, sampled from a glioma patient whose treatment included an IDH1 peptide vaccine.

In DNA form, the CDR3 reads TGCGCCAGCAGCTTGGGTCTTACCCAAGGAGAGACCCAGTACTTC. Amino acids: CASSLGLTQGETQYF. The rearrangement links TRBV5-1 to TRBJ2-5; D gene unclear. Per the germline V gene, CDR1 is SGHRS and CDR2 is YFSETQ. This CDR3 is 15 amino acids long. Trimming cost V 0 bases and J 4 bases, with 13 bases left between them.